Each of the 5 T cell receptor beta chains below was sequenced from the same sample in a study of technical replicates of blood from four donors. Clones were sequenced by immunoSEQ multiplex PCR, and TCRdb holds only the in-frame ones, with some missing. The sample lists around 79,000 clones, just under 95% seen once, with 0.39% in the top ten. The sequenced sample consisted of T cells isolated from PBMCs. The receptors originated from a human donor in good health.

This chain joins TRBV29-1 and TRBJ1-1; 8 bases are a match to TRBD1. Germline CDR1 and CDR2: SQVTM and ANQGSEA. CDR3 length: 11 amino acids. V gave up 6 bases and J gave up 5 bases; unmatched junction bases: 2. CDR3 in DNA: TGCAGCGTGCGACAGGGGACTGAAGCTTTCTTT. This codes for CSVRQGTEAFF.

The genes are TRBV29-1 and TRBJ1-2; D not certain. The germline V and J ends were trimmed by 1 base and 2 bases, with 2 bases remaining between them. Germline CDR1 and CDR2: SQVTM and ANQGSEA. The CDR3 is made up of 11 amino acids. CDR3 bases: TGCAGCGTTGAAGTAAACTATGGCTACACCTTC. As protein: CSVEVNYGYTF.

The V call is TRBV19, the J call TRBJ2-3; TRBD2 matches at 11 bases. V lost 7 bases to trimming and J lost 4 bases; unmatched junction nucleotides: 7. Germline V gene sequence: CDR1 LNHDA, CDR2 SQIVND (reference sequence). The CDR3 extends over 15 amino acids. The CDR3 DNA follows: TGTGCCAGTACCCAACTAGCGGGAGCTTCAGATACGCAGTATTTT. It yields the protein CASTQLAGASDTQYF.

V usage is TRBV7-9 and J usage is TRBJ2-5, with D possibly being TRBD2 (7 bases). Germline CDR1 is SEHNR and CDR2 is FQNEAQ (reference sequence). Between the trimmed V and J ends, which lost 5 bases and 5 bases, there was a span of 18 bases. This CDR3 spans 15 amino acids. In DNA, the CDR3 is TGTGCCAGCAGCCACCAAGGGGGGGGCGCGGAGACCCAGTACTTC. Its protein is CASSHQGGGAETQYF.

This sequence joins TRBV5-8 and TRBJ1-4; unclear D gene. The CDR3 covers 17 residues. The V end lost 4 bases, the J end lost 0 bases, and 16 bases lay between the germline ends. In germline, CDR1 is SGHTS, CDR2 YDEGEE. CDR3 sequence (DNA): TGTGCCAGCAGCCGACTTTTCGGCGGCGCAACTAATGAAAAACTGTTTTTT. Translation: CASSRLFGGATNEKLFF.